These T cell receptor beta chains were read from a single sample in a study of blood T cell repertoires in COVID-19. Clones were sequenced by immunoSEQ multiplex PCR, and TCRdb holds only the in-frame ones, with some missing. The data show approximately 300,000 clones, with 87% seen just once and approximately 5.2% held by the top ten. The sample taken for sequencing was PBMCs or T cells enriched from blood (not recorded which). These receptors all come from a woman aged 25 to 39 who had recovered from COVID-19. The CDR3 runs from the conserved cysteine through the conserved F or W. A D gene is named only where the DNA matches it firmly. The size field is filled for only some rows; it gives once, few, many or a size class.

V: TRBV7-6
D: .
J: TRBJ1-1
length: 14
size: .
DNA: TGTGCCAGCAGCTTGAGGGCAGAAGGAGCTGAAGCTTTCTTT
CDR3: CASSLRAEGAEAFF

V: TRBV3-1/TRBV3-2
D: TRBD1
J: TRBJ1-2
length: 15
size: .
DNA: TGTGCCAGCAGCCAAGATCGACAGGGACGCTATGGCTACACCTTC
CDR3: CASSQDRQGRYGYTF

V: TRBV10-3
D: TRBD2
J: TRBJ2-3
length: 16
size: .
DNA: TGTGCCATCAGTGATTATCGTCTAGCGGGGGGCGTTACGCAGTATTTT
CDR3: CAISDYRLAGGVTQYF

V: TRBV19
D: TRBD1
J: TRBJ2-6
length: 15
size: once
DNA: TGTGCCAGTAGTAGGGACAGCTCTGGGGCCAACGTCCTGACTTTC
CDR3: CASSRDSSGANVLTF

V: TRBV6-5
D: .
J: TRBJ1-1
length: 12
size: .
DNA: TGTGCCAGCGGGGAGAGGGTCACTGAAGCTTTCTTT
CDR3: CASGERVTEAFF

V: TRBV5-1
D: TRBD1
J: TRBJ1-3
length: 15
size: .
DNA: TGCGCCAGCAGCTTTAACAGGGGTCAAGGAAACACCATATATTTT
CDR3: CASSFNRGQGNTIYF

V: TRBV4-3
D: TRBD1
J: TRBJ1-4
length: 15
size: .
DNA: TGCGCCAGCAGCCAAGGGACAGGGGGTAATGAAAAACTGTTTTTT
CDR3: CASSQGTGGNEKLFF

V: TRBV19
D: TRBD1
J: TRBJ1-4
length: 14
size: .
DNA: TGTGCCAGTAGTACTCGGACAGGGAATGAAAAACTGTTTTTT
CDR3: CASSTRTGNEKLFF

V: TRBV7-6
D: .
J: TRBJ1-6
length: 16
size: .
DNA: TGTGCCAGCAGCTTAGTGGTGGGAGGCTATAATTCACCCCTCCACTTT
CDR3: CASSLVVGGYNSPLHF

V: TRBV5-1
D: TRBD1
J: TRBJ1-2
length: 16
size: .
DNA: TGCGCCAGCAGCATTACCGGGACAGGGGCCCTGTATGGCTACACCTTC
CDR3: CASSITGTGALYGYTF

V: TRBV9
D: TRBD2
J: TRBJ2-3
length: 15
size: .
DNA: TGTGCCAGCAGCGTAGGACGGGGGGGCACAGATACGCAGTATTTT
CDR3: CASSVGRGGTDTQYF

V: TRBV24-1
D: TRBD2
J: TRBJ2-3
length: 15
size: .
DNA: TGTGCCACCAGTGATTTTACTAGCGGGACAGATACGCAGTATTTT
CDR3: CATSDFTSGTDTQYF

V: TRBV28
D: TRBD1
J: TRBJ2-7
length: 16
size: .
DNA: TGTGCCAGCAGCAGTACCCGGGACAGGGGGCCCTACGAGCAGTACTTC
CDR3: CASSSTRDRGPYEQYF

V: TRBV11-3
D: .
J: TRBJ2-1
length: 15
size: .
DNA: TGTGCCAGCAGCTTAGAAGGGAGCTCCTACAATGAGCAGTTCTTC
CDR3: CASSLEGSSYNEQFF

V: TRBV5-8
D: TRBD2
J: TRBJ2-3
length: 15
size: .
DNA: TGTGCCAGCAGCTTTCAAGCGGGGACCACAGATACGCAGTATTTT
CDR3: CASSFQAGTTDTQYF

V: TRBV12-2
D: .
J: TRBJ1-5
length: 15
size: .
DNA: TGTGCAAGTCGCTTAGCGGGACAGGGGGATCAGCCCCAGCATTTT
CDR3: CASRLAGQGDQPQHF

V: TRBV6-2/TRBV6-3
D: .
J: TRBJ2-2
length: 13
size: .
DNA: TGTGCCAGCAGCCTACAGGGATCCGGGGAGCTGTTTTTT
CDR3: CASSLQGSGELFF

V: TRBV7-9
D: TRBD1
J: TRBJ2-3
length: 11
size: .
DNA: TGTGCCAGCAGCGAAGGACAGGTGGAGTATTTT
CDR3: CASSEGQVEYF

V: TRBV11-3
D: TRBD1
J: TRBJ2-7
length: 13
size: .
DNA: TGTGCCAGCAGCCGGGACAGGGTGGGCGAGCAGTACTTC
CDR3: CASSRDRVGEQYF

V: TRBV27
D: TRBD1
J: TRBJ1-4
length: 14
size: .
DNA: TGTGCCAGCAGTTCCCATGGGACAGGCGAAAAACTGTTTTTT
CDR3: CASSSHGTGEKLFF

V: TRBV19
D: .
J: TRBJ2-7
length: 11
size: once
DNA: TGTGCCACCCAAGAGGGCTACGAGCAGTACTTC
CDR3: CATQEGYEQYF

V: TRBV19
D: .
J: TRBJ1-6
length: 15
size: .
DNA: TGTGCCAGTAGTACTACAGGGAAGGGGAATTCACCCCTCCACTTT
CDR3: CASSTTGKGNSPLHF

V: TRBV5-1
D: .
J: TRBJ1-1
length: 14
size: .
DNA: TGCGCCAGCAGCTTGTCTGGGGGGGACACTGAAGCTTTCTTT
CDR3: CASSLSGGDTEAFF

V: TRBV19
D: TRBD1
J: TRBJ2-2
length: 15
size: few
DNA: TGTGCCAGTAGTACTAGGACAGGGGCGAGCGGGGAGCTGTTTTTT
CDR3: CASSTRTGASGELFF